Included here is one TCR beta chain sequence, with context. These data belong to a study of blood T cells in healthy people across ages. Then a second PCR, running roughly 7 to 11 cycles, was carried out with a sample-barcoded 5' primer and a J-beta primer mix. TCRdb processed the 5' RACE reads anew with MiXCR; each CDR3 protein has one entry. This sample yields about 580,000 distinct CDR3 sequences, of which around 50% are seen a single time; approximately 25% belongs to the top ten. CDR1 is LGHNA and CDR2 is YNFKEQ in the germline V gene. V dropped 1 base and J dropped 7; count of bases not matched to a gene: 5. The CDR3 is 15 amino acids.

Sequencing used blood. The gene calls are TRBV4-2 and TRBJ2-1; 9 nucleotides agree with TRBD1. The TCR originated in an older man in good health. Written as DNA, the CDR3 is TGTGCCAGCAGCCAAGGAACAGGGGGCCTTAATGAGCAGTTCTTC. It yields the protein CASSQGTGGLNEQFF.